The 6 T cell receptor beta chains listed next were all sequenced from one sample in a study of T cell responses to AZD1222 COVID-19 vaccine. The assay was immunoSEQ multiplex PCR, and TCRdb's table has in-frame clones only and misses some. The sample holds about 130,000 clones, approximately 90% seen once. Sequences were derived from peripheral blood, sampled 28 days after the second AZD1222 dose. These receptors were taken from an adult who received the AZD1222 COVID-19 vaccine.

This rearrangement joins TRBV12-3 or TRBV12-4 to TRBJ1-2; D is uncertain. The CDR3 covers 12 residues. The V end was cut by 2 bases, the J end by 2 bases, with 3 bases between. CDR3 in amino acids: CASSLRNYGYTF. The DNA for the CDR3 is TGTGCCAGCAGTTTAAGGAACTATGGCTACACCTTC.

This rearrangement joins TRBV27 to TRBJ2-5, with D maybe TRBD2 (5 bases). The V end was cut by 4 bases, the J end by 5 bases, with 14 bases between. This CDR3 is 14 amino acids long. Germline lookup yields CDR1 MNHEY and CDR2 SMNVEV (reference sequence). Here the CDR3 DNA reads TGTGCCAGCAGTTACTACGGGGTTGGGGAGACCCAGTACTTC. Translated: CASSYYGVGETQYF.

The chain recombines TRBV6-4 with TRBJ1-3, with 7 bases identical to TRBD1. Germline-derived CDR1 and CDR2 are MRHNA and SNTAGT. V shed 6 bases, J shed 0 bases, and the junction held 8 bases outside the gene matches. This CDR3 contains 16 residues. The CDR3 DNA follows: TGTGCCAGCAGGGACAGGCAGATCACCTCTGGAAACACCATATATTTT. Its protein product is CASRDRQITSGNTIYF.

The chain couples TRBV30 to TRBJ1-6, with unresolved D. With 1 base removed from V and 3 bases from J, the gap between germline ends came to 4 bases. Germline V gene sequence: CDR1 GTSNPN, CDR2 SVGIG (reference sequence). This CDR3 spans 13 amino acids. The CDR3 DNA follows: TGTGCCTGGAGTGCCTTCTATAATTCACCCCTCCACTTT. This translates into CAWSAFYNSPLHF.

The chain carries TRBV9 and TRBJ2-3, with TRBD2 matching over 9 bases. Germline trimming cut 0 bases from V and 1 base from J; bases unmatched to any gene: 6. This CDR3 has 17 amino acids. Germline V lookup: CDR1 SGDLS, CDR2 YYNGEE. This CDR3 is CASSVAVSGRGTDTQYF. CDR3 in DNA: TGTGCCAGCAGCGTAGCGGTTAGCGGGAGAGGCACAGATACGCAGTATTTT. Filled out from reference TRBV9 and TRBJ2-3, the complete variable domain reads DSGVTQTPKHLITATGQRVTLRCSPRSGDLSVYWYQQSLDQGLQFLIQYYNGEERAKGNILERFSAQQFPDLHSELNLSSLELGDSALYFCASSVAVSGRGTDTQYFGPGTRLTVL.

This rearrangement joins TRBV4-1 to TRBJ2-5; TRBD1 matches at 10 bases. The CDR3 totals 15 residues. The ends lost 6 bases at V and 5 bases at J; junction bases unmatched: 9. Per the germline V gene, CDR1 is MGHRA and CDR2 is YSYEKL. The CDR3 region has the DNA TGCGCCAGCAGTTCCCCGGGACAGGGGTCGGAGACCCAGTACTTC. Its translation: CASSSPGQGSETQYF.